The 20 T cell receptor beta chains presented below share a single source sample, sequenced in a study of somatic mutations in cytotoxic T cells in rheumatoid arthritis. Sequencing used immunoSEQ multiplex PCR; TCRdb keeps in-frame clones, though not all of them. The table shows approximately 19,000 clones, with over 75% occurring only once. Sequenced: CD8+ T cells sorted from blood. Receptors were obtained from an adult with rheumatoid arthritis.

This rearrangement joins TRBV27 to TRBJ2-1, with D possibly being TRBD2 (6 bases). Germline V gene sequence: CDR1 MNHEY, CDR2 SMNVEV (reference sequence). Trimming left V 0 bases short and J 4 bases short, with 10 bases between. The CDR3 sequence is 15 residues long. Here the CDR3 DNA reads TGTGCCAGCAGTTTATCAGGACGGGGGTACAATGAGCAGTTCTTC. It yields the protein CASSLSGRGYNEQFF.

This clone has only one observation. V is TRBV7-3 and J is TRBJ1-1; tentatively, D is TRBD1 (6 bases). Germline V gene lookup returns CDR1 SGHTA and CDR2 FQGTGA. The V gene lost 5 bases and the J gene lost 7 bases, with 17 bases spanning the gap. This CDR3 is built from 14 residues. The CDR3 DNA sequence: TGTGCCAGCAGCCACGATGGGGGGCAATTTGAAGCTTTCTTT. Translating it yields CASSHDGGQFEAFF.

This clone appeared a single time. The rearrangement uses TRBV7-3 and TRBJ2-3; TRBD2 aligns across 8 bases. Per germline, CDR1 SGHTA and CDR2 FQGTGA. CDR3 length equals 14 residues. Losses at the gene ends were 5 bases for V and 4 bases for J; bases not matched to a gene: 5. CDR3 in DNA: TGTGCCAGCAGCGTCACGGGGGGGCCAGATACGCAGTATTTT. This encodes CASSVTGGPDTQYF.

V usage is TRBV7-6 and J usage is TRBJ2-2; 13 bases match TRBD2. J was trimmed by 0 bases and V by 5 bases; bases with no gene match: 3. The CDR3 sequence is 17 residues long. The germline V gene encodes CDR1 SGHVS and CDR2 FNYEAQ. CDR3 in DNA: TGTGCCAGCAGCACGGGACTAGCGGGATCGAACACCGGGGAGCTGTTTTTT. Amino acids: CASSTGLAGSNTGELFF.

In its sample, this clone was seen once. This chain uses TRBV5-1 with TRBJ2-1; 13 bases align to TRBD2. This CDR3 spans 16 amino acids. After removal of 3 bases from V and 2 bases from J, the junction contained 2 bases not matched to a gene. The V gene's germline CDR1 is SGHRS and CDR2 YFSETQ. The CDR3 is CASSYGLAGAYNEQFF. CDR3 DNA sequence: TGCGCCAGCAGCTATGGACTAGCGGGGGCCTACAATGAGCAGTTCTTC.

The chain is built from TRBV6-5 and TRBJ2-7, with a tentative D call TRBD2 (5 bases). V gave up 6 bases and J gave up 4 bases, with 19 bases separating them. The CDR3 extends over 15 amino acids. The germline CDR1 and CDR2 sequences are MNHEY and SVGAGI. CDR3 protein: CASSREGSGVYEQYF. As DNA, the CDR3 is TGTGCCAGCAGCCGTGAAGGTTCCGGGGTATACGAGCAGTACTTC.

The chain couples TRBV6-5 to TRBJ2-7; 9 bases map to TRBD1. V gave up 0 bases and J gave up 1 base; unmatched junction bases: 4. The CDR3 is 16 residues long. Germline-derived CDR1 and CDR2 are MNHEY and SVGAGI. This CDR3 reads CASSYSAGTGSYEQYF. The CDR3 nucleotides read TGTGCCAGCAGTTACTCGGCGGGGACAGGGTCCTACGAGCAGTACTTC.

The J gene is TRBJ2-1, the V gene TRBV11-2; the D gene is possibly TRBD1 (5 bases). This CDR3 is 15 amino acids long. The V gene's germline CDR1 is SGHAT and CDR2 FQNNGV. Trimming took 5 bases from V and 2 from J, leaving 13 bases between them. CDR3 region: CASSQGASAYNEQFF. The CDR3 coding sequence is TGTGCCAGCAGCCAAGGGGCCAGCGCCTACAATGAGCAGTTCTTC.

V is TRBV7-8 and J is TRBJ2-5; no definite D call. Germline CDR1 SGHVS, CDR2 FQNEAQ. V shed 0 bases and J shed 3 bases, with 11 bases lying between them. This CDR3 is 15 amino acids long. This CDR3 reads CASSLAPTAEETQYF. CDR3 nucleotides: TGTGCCAGCAGCTTAGCTCCCACAGCCGAAGAGACCCAGTACTTC.

This chain links TRBV2 with TRBJ2-7, with D perhaps matching TRBD1 (6 bases). Trimming removed 6 bases from V and 2 bases from J, with 20 bases in between. CDR1 and CDR2 from the germline V gene are SNHLY and FYNNEI. This CDR3 is built from 16 residues. Written as DNA, the CDR3 is TGTGCCAGCAGCCGAACCCTCGACAGGCAAACCTACGAGCAGTACTTC. It specifies CASSRTLDRQTYEQYF.

This chain joins TRBV7-9 and TRBJ2-5; 10 nucleotides match TRBD2. Losses at the gene ends were 11 bases for V and 2 bases for J; bases not matched to a gene: 5. This CDR3 is 13 amino acids long. Germline V gene sequence: CDR1 SEHNR, CDR2 FQNEAQ (reference sequence). CDR3 region: CAGSGRIQETQYF. The CDR3 DNA reads as TGTGCCGGTAGCGGGAGGATTCAAGAGACCCAGTACTTC.

The chain recombines TRBV30 with TRBJ1-2; the match to TRBD1 covers 7 bases. There are 14 residues in the CDR3. From germline, CDR1 is GTSNPN and CDR2 SVGIG (reference sequence). J was trimmed by 1 base and V by 4 bases; bases with no gene match: 6. The CDR3 sequence is CAWTLGQLNYGYTF. The CDR3 nucleotides are TGTGCCTGGACCTTGGGACAGCTTAACTATGGCTACACCTTC.

The chain has TRBV28 and TRBJ1-5; D is ambiguous. The CDR3 runs to 15 residues. Germline V gene sequence: CDR1 MDHEN, CDR2 SYDVKM. Trimming took off 5 bases at V and 5 bases at J, with 16 bases between the two ends. CDR3 DNA sequence: TGTGCCAGCAGTCCTCTGGGCACGAGTGATCAGCCCCAGCATTTT. Translated, it gives CASSPLGTSDQPQHF.

The chain joins TRBV5-4 to TRBJ2-5; 12 bases agree with TRBD2. The junction had 1 base not matched to a gene; V was cut back by 1 base and J by 0 bases. CDR1 SGHNT and CDR2 YYREEE come from the germline V gene (reference sequence). The CDR3 loop spans 16 amino acids. CDR3 amino acids: CASSLLAGGYQETQYF. In DNA form, the CDR3 reads TGTGCCAGCAGCTTGCTAGCGGGGGGGTACCAAGAGACCCAGTACTTC.

This clone is medium-sized (0.01 to 0.1%) by share. This chain links TRBV6-1 with TRBJ1-5; perhaps TRBD1 as D (5 bases). The CDR3 runs 14 residues. Germline V lookup: CDR1 MNHNS, CDR2 SASEGT. The V gene lost 5 bases and the J gene lost 3 bases, with 11 bases spanning the gap. In nucleotides, the CDR3 is TGTGCCAGCAGTTCCCCAGGGTCCAATCAGCCCCAGCATTTT. It codes for CASSSPGSNQPQHF.

A remark on this clone: The same CDR3 is also encoded by other DNA sequences in this sample. The V call is TRBV4-3, the J call TRBJ2-7; no reliable D call. The CDR3 length is 13 residues. Trimming cost V 0 bases and J 6 bases, with 9 bases left between them. Germline V lookup: CDR1 LGHNA, CDR2 YSLEER. The CDR3 DNA reads as TGCGCCAGCAGCCAAGACGGTGGGTTCGAGCAGTACTTC. Translated: CASSQDGGFEQYF.

V and J are TRBV4-1 and TRBJ2-7, with 9 positions matching TRBD1. Looked up from germline, CDR1 is MGHRA and CDR2 is YSYEKL. With V trimmed by 1 base and J by 2 bases, 3 bases remained unmatched. This CDR3 has 15 amino acids. CDR3 sequence: CASSQAGTGTYEQYF. CDR3 sequence (DNA): TGCGCCAGCAGCCAAGCCGGGACAGGGACCTACGAGCAGTACTTC.

The chain carries TRBV4-2 and TRBJ2-5, with TRBD2 identical over 9 bases. V lost 0 bases, J lost 5 bases, and 19 bases stayed unmatched. The germline V gene encodes CDR1 LGHNA and CDR2 YNFKEQ. CDR3 length: 20 amino acids. The CDR3: CASSQEDPLGAGGPRETQYF. The DNA for the CDR3 is TGTGCCAGCAGCCAAGAAGACCCTCTCGGAGCGGGGGGCCCCCGGGAGACCCAGTACTTC.

The genes are TRBV28 and TRBJ2-3; the match to TRBD2 covers 12 bases. Germline lookup yields CDR1 MDHEN and CDR2 SYDVKM. The trim removed 2 bases at V and 0 bases at J, leaving 12 bases unmatched. The CDR3 consists of 20 residues. CDR3 region: CASSLEGLAGGISSTDTQYF. For the CDR3, the DNA is TGTGCCAGCAGTTTAGAGGGGCTAGCGGGGGGGATCTCTAGCACAGATACGCAGTATTTT. Full variable domain (outside the CDR3, taken from reference TRBV28 and TRBJ2-3): DVKVTQSSRYLVKRTGEKVFLECVQDMDHENMFWYRQDPGLGLRLIYFSYDVKMKEKGDIPEGYSVSREKKERFSLILESASTNQTSMYLCASSLEGLAGGISSTDTQYFGPGTRLTVL.

The rearrangement links TRBV6-5 to TRBJ1-5; D gene ambiguous. The CDR3 spans 14 residues. Germline V gives CDR1 MNHEY, CDR2 SVGAGI. V dropped 6 bases and J dropped 7 bases, with 16 bases sitting between them. This CDR3 is CASRLRVMSQPQHF. The CDR3 DNA reads TGTGCCAGCAGGTTAAGGGTAATGTCCCAGCCCCAGCATTTT.